Listed below are T cell receptor beta chains from one sample, sequenced in a study of blood T cell repertoires in COVID-19. Some clones are missing from TCRdb's copy, which holds only in-frame ones; the method was immunoSEQ multiplex PCR. Among roughly 69,000 clones listed, around 87% were seen once. What was sequenced was peripheral blood. The receptors derive from a man aged 45-65 years with active COVID-19. CDR3s include the opening cysteine and the closing phenylalanine or tryptophan. A D gene is named only where the DNA matches it firmly. Where a row states a size, it is once, few, many or the class of an expanded clone; other rows omit it.

>17|TRBJ2-3|TRBD2|-|TRBV24-1
CATSDHILAGAVDTQYF
TGTGCCACCAGTGATCATATACTAGCGGGAGCCGTAGATACGCAGTATTTT
>13|TRBJ2-1|TRBD1|-|TRBV6-5
CASTTQGASEQFF
TGTGCCAGCACCACACAGGGGGCGTCTGAGCAGTTCTTC
>14|TRBJ1-4|TRBD1|once|TRBV2
CASRTGGAEEKLFF
TGTGCCAGCAGGACAGGGGGCGCAGAGGAAAAACTGTTTTTT
>16|TRBJ2-2|-|-|TRBV6-1
CASSEAGLARTGELFF
TGTGCCAGCAGTGAAGCAGGGCTAGCGAGGACCGGGGAGCTGTTTTTT
>12|TRBJ2-7|-|-|TRBV19
CASSADSREQYF
TGTGCCAGTAGCGCCGACTCCCGCGAGCAGTACTTC
>13|TRBJ1-5|-|-|TRBV28
CASTRDIPGAQHF
TGTGCCAGCACCCGGGACATCCCTGGAGCCCAGCATTTT
>14|TRBJ1-1|TRBD1|once|TRBV3-1/TRBV3-2
CASSRDEGAPEAFF
TGTGCCAGCAGCCGCGACGAGGGGGCACCTGAAGCTTTCTTT
>16|TRBJ2-1|TRBD2|-|TRBV28
CASSLVGRGGYNEQFF
TGTGCCAGCAGTTTAGTTGGGCGGGGGGGTTACAATGAGCAGTTCTTC
>16|TRBJ1-2|-|once|TRBV14
CASSQTATLANYGYTF
TGTGCCAGCAGCCAAACGGCGACTCTCGCTAACTATGGCTACACCTTC
>11|TRBJ2-7|-|-|TRBV2
CASSACYEQYF
TGTGCCAGCAGTGCATGCTACGAGCAGTACTTC
>15|TRBJ2-7|-|once|TRBV9
CASSVGTTAGYEQYF
TGTGCCAGCAGCGTAGGGACTACCGCGGGCTACGAGCAGTACTTC
>15|TRBJ1-1|-|-|TRBV6-2/TRBV6-3
CASSYVEALNTEAFF
TGTGCCAGCAGTTACGTCGAGGCGCTGAACACTGAAGCTTTCTTT
>14|TRBJ2-4|TRBD2|-|TRBV4-2
CASSSSGSGDIQYF
TGTGCCAGCAGCTCTAGCGGGAGCGGCGACATTCAGTACTTC
>15|TRBJ2-1|-|-|TRBV27
CASSLFAAPQHEQFF
TGTGCCAGCAGTTTATTCGCGGCTCCCCAACATGAGCAGTTCTTC
>14|TRBJ2-7|TRBD1|-|TRBV5-1
CASSYDRVSYEQYF
TGCGCCAGCAGCTATGACAGGGTTTCCTACGAGCAGTACTTC
>15|TRBJ1-4|-|-|TRBV7-2
CASSFARTVNEKLFF
TGTGCCAGCAGCTTTGCAAGGACAGTAAATGAAAAACTGTTTTTT